The sample holds many counts of the clone carrying this T cell receptor (beta chain). Antigen: not known. The data originate from a study of Graves' ophthalmopathy and Graves' hyperthyroidism. Amplified material comprised TCR beta CDR3 regions derived from RNA transcripts. First-round RT-PCR used HTBI primers; second-round multiplex PCR followed. TCRdb redid the calling of the multiplex PCR reads with MiXCR, one entry per CDR3 protein. Of about 410,000 distinct CDR3 sequences in the sample, approximately 20% were seen once. The authors used Ficoll-Paque density gradient centrifugation to separate PBMCs. The input was around 9.9 ml of fresh peripheral blood. Findings and caveats of the study: Using 13 signatures, a model distinguished ophthalmopathy from stable hyperthyroidism, reaching around 88% sensitivity and 70% to 83% specificity. The model reached 55% to 71% sensitivity and approximately 72% specificity for predicting ophthalmopathy progression. Blood also contained most of the expanded thyroid clonotypes above 0.001 frequency.

V gave up 2 bases and J gave up 1 base, with 15 bases separating them. The germline CDR1 and CDR2 sequences are DFQATT and SNEGSKA (reference sequence). The CDR3 spans 15 residues. The J gene is TRBJ2-7, the V gene TRBV20-1; D ambiguous. Material for sequencing was peripheral blood. This sequence was found in a young woman with Graves' ophthalmopathy. The CDR3 DNA reads TGCAGTGCTAGATATGGCCTCTTCGGGTCCTACGAGCAGTACTTC. Translating gives CSARYGLFGSYEQYF.